This TCR beta chain was obtained from a study of cytomegalovirus exposure and HLA in healthy donors. Germline V gene lookup returns CDR1 SGHDT and CDR2 YYEEEE. V dropped 4 bases and J dropped 5 bases, with 12 bases sitting between them. CDR3 size: 14 residues. This clone has more than one count but fewer than ten. PCR employed 60 Vbeta and 13 Jbeta primers. Assay used: immunoSEQ multiplex PCR; TCRdb lists only in-frame clones, some missing. In the table there are about 150,000 clones, around 75% of which are singletons. The source of this sequence is a man aged 18 to 30 in good health and CMV-seronegative. Input material: PBMCs. This chain uses TRBV5-6 with TRBJ2-2; D uncertain. The CDR3 sequence: CASSLGRVTGELFF. The DNA for the CDR3 is TGTGCCAGCAGCCTTGGCCGGGTGACCGGGGAGCTGTTTTTT.